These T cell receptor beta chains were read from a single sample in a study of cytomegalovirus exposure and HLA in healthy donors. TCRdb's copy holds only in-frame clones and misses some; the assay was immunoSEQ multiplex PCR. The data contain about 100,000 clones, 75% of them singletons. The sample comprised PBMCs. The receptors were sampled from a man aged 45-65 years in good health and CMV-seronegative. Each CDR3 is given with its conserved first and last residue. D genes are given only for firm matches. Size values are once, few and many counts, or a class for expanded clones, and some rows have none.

CASSFNPSSGELFF	TGTGCCAGCAGCTTTAACCCTAGTTCAGGGGAGCTGTTTTTT	-	TRBV7-2	TRBJ2-2	-
CASSQGLEQPQHF	TGTGCCAGCAGTCAGGGGCTAGAGCAGCCCCAGCATTTT	-	TRBV6-5	TRBJ1-5	-
CASSQESRSYGYTF	TGTGCCAGCAGCCAAGAAAGCCGTTCCTATGGCTACACCTTC	once	TRBV4-2	TRBJ1-2	-
CASRRDRGNTEAFF	TGTGCCAGCAGGCGAGACAGGGGAAACACTGAAGCTTTCTTT	-	TRBV6-4	TRBJ1-1	TRBD1
CASRLAISYNEQFF	TGTGCCAGCCGACTAGCGATTTCCTACAATGAGCAGTTCTTC	-	TRBV27	TRBJ2-1	TRBD2
CASSYSSSSGNEQYF	TGTGCCAGCAGTTACTCGTCGTCCTCGGGTAACGAGCAGTACTTC	-	TRBV6-5	TRBJ2-7	-
CASSPTDRPGFSSSYNSPLHF	TGTGCCAGCTCACCCACTGACAGGCCAGGATTTTCGAGCTCCTATAATTCACCCCTCCACTTT	-	TRBV18	TRBJ1-6	-
CASSPGTGNTGELFF	TGTGCCAGCAGCCCAGGGACAGGGAATACCGGGGAGCTGTTTTTT	few	TRBV7-9	TRBJ2-2	TRBD1
CASSISRVGTEAFF	TGTGCCAGTAGTATCTCACGGGTCGGAACTGAAGCTTTCTTT	-	TRBV19	TRBJ1-1	-
CASSFKSPFPPLHF	TGTGCCAGCAGTTTTAAGAGTCCGTTTCCACCCCTCCACTTT	-	TRBV28	TRBJ1-6	-
CASSGTGATEAFF	TGTGCCAGCAGTGGGACAGGGGCTACTGAAGCTTTCTTT	-	TRBV6-1	TRBJ1-1	TRBD1
CSVASIGSPEQYF	TGCAGCGTCGCCTCCATTGGGAGCCCTGAGCAGTACTTC	-	TRBV29-1	TRBJ2-7	-
CASRRIHGYTF	TGTGCCAGCAGGCGGATCCATGGCTACACCTTC	-	TRBV2	TRBJ1-2	-
CASSPKTGAGELFF	TGTGCCAGCTCACCTAAGACAGGGGCCGGGGAGCTGTTTTTT	-	TRBV18	TRBJ2-2	TRBD1
CASSLGQTGYEQYF	TGTGCCAGCAGTTTAGGACAGACAGGCTACGAGCAGTACTTC	-	TRBV27	TRBJ2-7	-
CASSMVGLAEYF	TGTGCCAGCAGCATGGTTGGACTAGCGGAGTATTTT	few	TRBV5-5	TRBJ2-3	TRBD2
CASSARDSYTEAFF	TGTGCCAGCAGCGCCCGGGACAGCTACACTGAAGCTTTCTTT	-	TRBV9	TRBJ1-1	TRBD1
CASSLESGAETQYF	TGTGCCAGCAGCTTGGAAAGTGGGGCGGAGACCCAGTACTTC	few	TRBV5-4	TRBJ2-5	-
CASTLGTNSNYGYTF	TGTGCCAGCACCCTGGGGACAAACAGTAACTATGGCTACACCTTC	-	TRBV5-5	TRBJ1-2	-
CASSVGPGGNYEQYF	TGTGCCAGCAGCGTCGGTCCGGGGGGAAACTACGAGCAGTACTTC	once	TRBV9	TRBJ2-7	TRBD2
CASEELGTGELFF	TGCGCCAGCGAGGAGTTGGGCACCGGGGAGCTGTTTTTT	-	TRBV5-1	TRBJ2-2	-
CSGGEINGYTF	TGCAGCGGGGGAGAAATTAATGGCTACACCTTC	-	TRBV29-1	TRBJ1-2	-
CATSSGLAGNNEQFF	TGTGCCACCAGCAGCGGACTAGCGGGAAACAATGAGCAGTTCTTC	-	TRBV15	TRBJ2-1	TRBD2
CASSFLLSGTDTQYF	TGTGCCAGCAGTTTTCTCCTCTCAGGGACAGATACGCAGTATTTT	-	TRBV28	TRBJ2-3	-
CASSLMGTGGQGTQYF	TGCGCCAGCAGCTTGATGGGGACGGGAGGGCAGGGGACCCAGTACTTC	-	TRBV5-1	TRBJ2-5	TRBD2
CASSYSRGQGEKLFF	TGTGCCAGCAGTTACTCGAGGGGACAAGGTGAAAAACTGTTTTTT	-	TRBV6-6	TRBJ1-4	-
CASSLGGVPDQFF	TGTGCCAGCAGCTTAGGGGGAGTGCCAGATCAGTTCTTC	few	TRBV11-2	TRBJ2-1	-
CASTTTTTNSGANVLTF	TGTGCCAGCACCACAACAACCACTAACTCTGGGGCCAACGTCCTGACTTTC	once	TRBV11-2	TRBJ2-6	-
CAWRERGHQETQYF	TGTGCCTGGAGGGAAAGAGGCCACCAAGAGACCCAGTACTTC	-	TRBV30	TRBJ2-5	-
CASSRLDRAYEQYF	TGTGCCAGCAGCCGGCTCGACAGGGCCTACGAGCAGTACTTC	-	TRBV7-3	TRBJ2-7	TRBD1
CASSEGPFSGNTIYF	TGTGCCAGCAGTGAGGGGCCTTTCTCTGGAAACACCATATATTTT	-	TRBV2	TRBJ1-3	-
CAWSVRRVPVGTEAFF	TGTGCCTGGAGTGTACGGAGGGTCCCGGTAGGAACTGAAGCTTTCTTT	few	TRBV30	TRBJ1-1	-
CASSRSQGTGGYTF	TGTGCCAGCAGCCGAAGCCAGGGTACTGGGGGCTACACCTTC	once	TRBV11-2	TRBJ1-2	-
CASRQGDVEQYF	TGTGCCAGCAGACAGGGGGATGTCGAGCAGTACTTC	-	TRBV28	TRBJ2-7	TRBD1
CASSPLRTGGRRPSSTDTQYF	TGTGCCAGCTCACCACTCAGGACAGGGGGTAGGCGCCCGAGTAGCACAGATACGCAGTATTTT	-	TRBV18	TRBJ2-3	TRBD1
CASSESPAGAGDEQYF	TGTGCCAGCAGTGAAAGTCCGGCGGGGGCGGGCGACGAGCAGTACTTC	many	TRBV6-1	TRBJ2-7	-
CASSLDRGLRGYTF	TGTGCCAGCAGTTTAGACAGGGGGCTGCGGGGCTACACCTTC	-	TRBV28	TRBJ1-2	TRBD1
CASSPRGGYNEKLFF	TGTGCCAGCAGCCCGCGGGGAGGGTATAATGAAAAACTGTTTTTT	-	TRBV7-2	TRBJ1-4	-
CASIDRGSSNQPQHF	TGTGCCAGCATCGACAGGGGGTCGAGCAATCAGCCCCAGCATTTT	few	TRBV6-5	TRBJ1-5	TRBD1
CAISESVGGAGDTQYF	TGTGCCATCAGTGAGTCGGTCGGGGGGGCGGGAGATACGCAGTATTTT	-	TRBV10-3	TRBJ2-3	TRBD2
CASSPGGRSTEAFF	TGTGCCAGCAGCCCCGGGGGACGTAGCACTGAAGCTTTCTTT	few	TRBV4-2	TRBJ1-1	-
CASSIRGNNSPLHF	TGTGCCAGCAGCATCCGAGGGAATAATTCACCCCTCCACTTT	-	TRBV7-8	TRBJ1-6	-
CASSIRGQGPIEAFF	TGTGCCAGCAGTATCCGGGGACAGGGACCAATTGAAGCTTTCTTT	-	TRBV28	TRBJ1-1	TRBD1
CASSEARGYTEAFF	TGTGCCAGCAGTGAAGCTCGGGGTTACACTGAAGCTTTCTTT	-	TRBV2	TRBJ1-1	-
CASSRTLAGGLNSYNEQFF	TGTGCCAGCAGCCGGACACTAGCGGGGGGCCTGAACTCCTACAATGAGCAGTTCTTC	-	TRBV13	TRBJ2-1	TRBD2
CASSLLDSPREQYF	TGCGCCAGCAGCCTACTGGACAGTCCTCGCGAGCAGTACTTC	-	TRBV5-1	TRBJ2-7	-
CASSQESSGQETQYF	TGCGCCAGCAGCCAAGAGAGTAGCGGCCAAGAGACCCAGTACTTC	-	TRBV4-3	TRBJ2-5	-
CASSGRQGAETQYF	TGTGCCAGCAGTGGGAGACAGGGGGCCGAGACCCAGTACTTC	few	TRBV6-5	TRBJ2-5	TRBD1
CASPSTGQINQPQHF	TGTGCCAGCCCCTCGACGGGACAGATCAATCAGCCCCAGCATTTT	-	TRBV21-1	TRBJ1-5	-
CASSSGQGDEQYF	TGTGCCAGCAGCTCGGGACAGGGGGACGAGCAGTACTTC	few	TRBV11-2	TRBJ2-7	TRBD1
CASSSDGGDRSRPQHF	TGTGCCAGCAGCTCGGACGGGGGGGACCGATCACGGCCCCAGCATTTT	-	TRBV5-5	TRBJ1-5	-
CASSQALTRDEQYF	TGTGCCAGCAGCCAAGCCCTAACCAGGGACGAGCAGTACTTC	-	TRBV4-2	TRBJ2-7	-
CASSLGGPSGTYNEQFF	TGTGCCAGTAGTCTAGGAGGCCCTAGCGGGACGTACAATGAGCAGTTCTTC	-	TRBV19	TRBJ2-1	TRBD2
CASSHMTDSPLHF	TGTGCCAGCAGCCACATGACAGATTCACCCCTCCACTTT	-	TRBV7-9	TRBJ1-6	-
CATSLTGADNEKLFF	TGTGCCACCAGTCTTACAGGGGCAGATAATGAAAAACTGTTTTTT	-	TRBV15	TRBJ1-4	TRBD1
CASRDRGRGETQYF	TGTGCCAGCAGAGACAGGGGGAGAGGGGAGACCCAGTACTTC	-	TRBV7-8	TRBJ2-5	TRBD1
CASKSGPQETQYF	TGTGCCAGCAAGTCGGGTCCTCAAGAGACCCAGTACTTC	-	TRBV2	TRBJ2-5	-